Below are 30 T cell receptor beta chains sequenced from a single sample in a study of blood T cells in healthy people across ages. Combining a sample-barcoded 5' primer with a J-beta primer mix, a second PCR ran for roughly 7 to 11 cycles. From the 5' RACE reads, TCRdb called clonotypes with MiXCR, one entry per CDR3 protein. In the table there are some 1.5 million distinct CDR3 sequences, 25% to 30% of which are singletons. The specimen sequenced was blood. These receptors were obtained from a woman under 40 in good health.

This clonotype was observed a few times. The chain employs TRBV5-1 and TRBJ1-1; TRBD1 matches 11 bases. Germline V CDR1 and CDR2: SGHRS, YFSETQ. The ends lost 0 bases at V and 7 bases at J; junction bases unmatched: 2. The CDR3 sequence is 14 residues long. The CDR3 DNA sequence: TGCGCCAGCAGCTTGGTGGGACAGGGGGTTGAAGCTTTCTTT. This gives the protein CASSLVGQGVEAFF.

V is TRBV20-1 and J is TRBJ2-1; 9 bases agree with TRBD2. Germline V lookup: CDR1 DFQATT, CDR2 SNEGSKA (reference sequence). The CDR3 has 17 residues. V shed 6 bases, J shed 12 bases, and the junction held 24 bases outside the gene matches. The CDR3 spells CSAVSGRSRGGLFGQFF. CDR3 coding DNA: TGCAGTGCCGTAAGCGGGAGGTCCCGAGGGGGCCTATTTGGGCAGTTCTTC.

This clonotype has just one count. The CDR3 DNA sequence: TGCAGTGCCAAAGGGGGGACTTTCACAGATACGCAGTATTTT. As protein: CSAKGGTFTDTQYF. V and J are TRBV20-1 and TRBJ2-3; D could derive from TRBD1 or TRBD2 (6 bases each). The V gene lost 6 bases and the J gene lost 2 bases, with 15 bases spanning the gap. This CDR3 spans 14 amino acids. CDR1 is DFQATT and CDR2 is SNEGSKA in the germline V gene (reference sequence).

CDR3 nucleotide sequence: TGTGCCAGCAGCTCAGCCGGGACTAGCGAGAACTACAATGAGCAGTTCTTC. Residues: CASSSAGTSENYNEQFF. The rearrangement links TRBV7-2 to TRBJ2-1; the match to TRBD2 covers 10 bases. Unmatched junction bases numbered 9, after V lost 4 bases and J lost 3 bases. Germline CDR1 reads SGHTA; CDR2 reads FQGNSA. CDR3 length equals 17 residues.

Details on this clonotype: Since a much larger clone is just one base distant, this may be a read error. The J gene is TRBJ1-2, the V gene TRBV7-9; 10 nucleotides match TRBD1. There are 15 residues in the CDR3. V gave up 3 bases and J gave up 13 bases; unmatched junction bases: 14. Germline-derived CDR1 and CDR2 are SEHNR and FQNEAQ (reference sequence). CDR3 region: CASSLEVTGGPFSTF. The CDR3 DNA is TGTGCCAGCAGCTTGGAGGTGACAGGGGGCCCGTTTAGCACCTTC.

The V call is TRBV28, the J call TRBJ2-7; D might be TRBD2 (7 bases). CDR1 and CDR2 from the germline V gene are MDHEN and SYDVKM. Trimming removed 8 bases from V and 4 bases from J, with 18 bases in between. CDR3 length: 14 amino acids. CDR3 in amino acids: CASLEAGARYEQYF. CDR3 coding DNA: TGTGCCAGCCTAGAGGCGGGGGCGAGGTACGAGCAGTACTTC.

Regarding this clonotype: The junction differs from germline at one of its ends, possibly a read error. This sequence joins TRBV9 and TRBJ1-3, with D unresolved. Germline loops: CDR1 SGDLS, CDR2 YYNGEE. This CDR3 has 14 amino acids. The CDR3 DNA reads TGTGCCAGCTCTGGTAGGGCAGACGAAAACACCATAGATTTT. Its protein is CASSGRADENTIDF.

To note about this clonotype: At one end, the junction sequence differs from germline, possibly due to a read error. V usage is TRBV11-2 and J usage is TRBJ2-5, with D perhaps TRBD1 (5 bases). The CDR3 has 15 residues. Germline lookup yields CDR1 SGHAT and CDR2 FQNNGV. The CDR3 reads CASTIRDIGDQTQYF. As DNA, the CDR3 is TGTGCAAGCACCATCAGGGATATTGGTGACCAGACCCAGTACTTC. The whole variable domain, filled in from reference TRBV11-2 and TRBJ2-5, reads EAGVAQSPRYKIIEKRQSVAFWCNPISGHATLYWYQQILGQGPKLLIQFQNNGVVDDSQLPKDRFSAERLKGVDSTLKIQPAKLEDSAVYLCASTIRDIGDQTQYFGPGTRLLVL.

The rearrangement links TRBV5-4 to TRBJ2-5; D is unclear. The J call is doubtful: the DNA matches TRBJ2-7 better. The CDR3 is 14 amino acids. Germline V gives CDR1 SGHNT, CDR2 YYREEE (reference sequence). DNA of the CDR3: TGTGCCAGCAGCTTGTACGTAGATCCTTACGAGCAGTACTTC. This encodes CASSLYVDPYEQYF.

The genes are TRBV7-9 and TRBJ1-6; 7 bases match TRBD1. V trimming: 1 base; J trimming: 9 bases; junction bases outside the gene matches: 6. The CDR3 runs 15 residues. Germline V lookup: CDR1 SEHNR, CDR2 FQNEAQ (reference sequence). This CDR3 is CASSLDGQARSPLHF. CDR3 sequence (DNA): TGTGCCAGCAGCTTAGACGGACAGGCGCGTTCACCCCTCCACTTT.

The V call is TRBV15, the J call TRBJ1-1, with D possibly TRBD1 on 5 matching bases. Germline values: CDR1 LNHNV, CDR2 YYDKDF (reference sequence). The CDR3 has 15 amino acids. Trimming stripped 8 bases from V and 2 bases from J, with 18 bases between. The CDR3, as DNA: TGTGCCACCGGCTACGAGGGGCCCCAAAACACTGAAGCTTTCTTT. It yields the protein CATGYEGPQNTEAFF.

The table lists this clonotype with many counts. The chain is built from TRBV5-1 and TRBJ2-1; a weak D match, TRBD2 (7 bases). Germline CDR1 is SGHRS and CDR2 is YFSETQ. This CDR3 contains 16 residues. Trimming shortened V by 9 bases and J by 0 bases, and 19 bases separated the two germline ends. CDR3 region: CATKRGGASSYNEQFF. CDR3 coding DNA: TGCGCCACCAAAAGGGGGGGGGCAAGCTCCTACAATGAGCAGTTCTTC. Full variable domain (rest looked up from reference TRBV5-1 and TRBJ2-1): KAGVTQTPRYLIKTRGQQVTLSCSPISGHRSVSWYQQTPGQGLQFLFEYFSETQRNKGNFPGRFSGRQFSNSRSEMNVSTLELGDSALYLCATKRGGASSYNEQFFGPGTRLTVL.

There are many counts of this clonotype. V gene TRBV7-2 combines with J gene TRBJ2-5; tentative D call: TRBD1 (5 bases). Germline assignment: CDR1 SGHTA and CDR2 FQGNSA. The ends were cut back, 5 bases at V and 5 bases at J, with 15 bases in the middle. CDR3 size: 14 residues. CDR3 sequence: CASSPNRIRETQYF. The CDR3 nucleotides are TGTGCCAGCAGCCCTAACAGGATCCGGGAGACCCAGTACTTC.

The genes are TRBV14 and TRBJ2-1, with TRBD2 matching over 7 bases. The CDR3 is made up of 16 amino acids. Germline assignment: CDR1 SGHDN and CDR2 FVKESK. The V gene end was trimmed by 1 base and the J gene end by 5 bases; junction bases not matched to a gene: 8. CDR3 in amino acids: CASSQVAGVGNNEQFF. The DNA of the CDR3 is TGTGCCAGCAGCCAAGTTGCGGGAGTGGGGAACAATGAGCAGTTCTTC.

Only a few counts were recorded for this clonotype. The chain joins TRBV24-1 to TRBJ2-1, with D possibly TRBD2 on 7 matching bases. Germline V gene data show CDR1 as KGHDR and CDR2 as SFDVKD. With 3 bases removed from V and 8 bases from J, the gap between germline ends came to 13 bases. The CDR3 runs to 14 residues. The chain's CDR3 is CATSDKGGVDEQFF. The CDR3, as DNA: TGTGCCACCAGTGATAAGGGGGGGGTTGATGAGCAGTTCTTC.

The V gene is TRBV20-1, the J gene TRBJ2-3; no clear D. This CDR3 has 13 residues. V was clipped by 1 base and J by 5 bases, with 10 bases between them. Germline CDR1 reads DFQATT; CDR2 reads SNEGSKA (reference sequence). For the CDR3, the DNA is TGCAGTGCTAGAGTGGGCCGGAGAGATACGCAGTATTTT. This gives the protein CSARVGRRDTQYF.

The chain combines TRBV6-5 with TRBJ2-1; maybe TRBD2 (5 bases). Germline V lookup: CDR1 MNHEY, CDR2 SVGAGI. The CDR3 is 16 amino acids. V was clipped by 6 bases and J by 5 bases, with 20 bases between them. CDR3: CASRERVFLSNNEQFF. The CDR3, as DNA: TGTGCCAGCAGGGAGAGGGTCTTCCTCTCAAACAATGAGCAGTTCTTC.

This clonotype showed up just a few times. The chain employs TRBV20-1 and TRBJ2-3; D might be TRBD2 (6 bases). Trimming stripped 6 bases from V and 2 bases from J, with 12 bases between. The germline V gene has CDR1 DFQATT and CDR2 SNEGSKA (reference sequence). This CDR3 contains 13 residues. The CDR3 DNA reads TGCAGTGCAGAACCGGGAGTCACAGATACGCAGTATTTT. Residues: CSAEPGVTDTQYF.

With regard to this clonotype: At one end, the junction sequence differs from germline, possibly due to a read error. The CDR3 here is CASSHVIGTGFYGHTF. CDR3 DNA sequence: TGTGCCAGCAGCCATGTAATAGGGACAGGCTTCTATGGCCACACCTTC. This chain uses TRBV7-9 with TRBJ1-2; 8 bases align to TRBD1. Per the germline V gene, CDR1 is SEHNR and CDR2 is FQNEAQ (reference sequence). This CDR3 has 16 residues.

This clonotype has more than one count but fewer than ten. V is TRBV7-9 and J is TRBJ2-5; 13 bases are shared with TRBD2. This CDR3 comprises 16 residues. The junction had 6 bases not matched to a gene; V was cut back by 5 bases and J by 3 bases. Germline lookup yields CDR1 SEHNR and CDR2 FQNEAQ (reference sequence). The CDR3: CASSPTSGRAKETQYF. The CDR3 DNA sequence: TGTGCCAGCAGCCCAACTAGCGGGAGGGCCAAAGAGACCCAGTACTTC.

This clonotype was seen a handful of times. CDR3 amino acids: CASGDTGPEAFF. The CDR3 region has the DNA TGTGCTAGTGGTGATACAGGGCCTGAAGCTTTCTTT. The chain is built from TRBV12-5 and TRBJ1-1; tentatively, D is TRBD1 (6 bases). The CDR3 covers 12 residues. Germline CDR1 LGHNT, CDR2 FRNRAP. Between the trimmed V and J ends, which lost 5 bases and 6 bases, there was a span of 10 bases.

Details on this clonotype: The junction departs from the called germline gene at one end, perhaps through a read error. The chain uses TRBV28 and TRBJ1-5; D is unresolved. The CDR3 contains 15 residues. CDR1 is MDHEN, CDR2 SYDVKM, per germline. CDR3 DNA sequence: TGTGCCTGCAGTGCCTCTGGACGGTACAATCAGCCCCAGCATTTT. Translation gives CACSASGRYNQPQHF.

The CDR3 bases are TGCAGTGCCCGGTGGACAGGAGATGAAGCTTTCTTT. Its protein product is CSARWTGDEAFF. The J gene is TRBJ1-1, the V gene TRBV20-1; 7 positions match TRBD1. Germline V gene lookup returns CDR1 DFQATT and CDR2 SNEGSKA (reference sequence). CDR3 size: 12 residues. The junction had 8 bases not matched to a gene; V was cut back by 6 bases and J by 7 bases.

V gene TRBV20-1 combines with J gene TRBJ1-1, with unresolved D. CDR1 is DFQATT, CDR2 SNEGSKA, per germline (reference sequence). V lost 2 bases and J 5 bases, leaving 12 bases between the germline ends. CDR3 length equals 13 residues. DNA of the CDR3: TGCAGTGCTAGATTAAGTGGTGGGACTGAAGCTTTCTTT. Translating gives CSARLSGGTEAFF.

The V call is TRBV28, the J call TRBJ2-3; D is perhaps TRBD2 (6 bases). V gave up 6 bases and J gave up 4 bases, with 20 bases separating them. The length of the CDR3 is 16 residues. In germline, CDR1 is MDHEN, CDR2 SYDVKM. The CDR3 DNA sequence: TGTGCCAGCAGCAAAGGGGCAGGACTAAGCCCAGATACGCAGTATTTT. Its translation: CASSKGAGLSPDTQYF.

This clonotype was observed a few times. The rearrangement joins TRBV5-1 to TRBJ2-1, with D possibly being TRBD2 (6 bases). Looked up from germline, CDR1 is SGHRS and CDR2 is YFSETQ. The CDR3 runs to 18 residues. V was shortened by 1 base and J by 0 bases, with 17 bases between the two germline ends. The CDR3 bases are TGCGCCAGCAGCTTGAACAAGGTGGAGGGGAGCTCCTACAATGAGCAGTTCTTC. This translates into CASSLNKVEGSSYNEQFF.

The sample holds a few counts of this clonotype. V is TRBV12-3 or TRBV12-4 and J is TRBJ1-5; TRBD1 matches 8 bases. V was pared by 9 bases and J by 1 base, with 11 bases of the junction left unmatched. The CDR3 spans 16 residues. The CDR3 loop reads CASSNRDRSSNQPQHF. The CDR3, as DNA: TGTGCCAGTTCAAACCGGGACAGGAGCAGCAATCAGCCCCAGCATTTT.

This chain uses TRBV5-1 with TRBJ1-2; D unresolved. The V gene's germline CDR1 is SGHRS and CDR2 YFSETQ. The CDR3 length is 13 residues. Trimming removed 0 bases at V and 7 bases at J, with 10 bases between. The chain's CDR3 is CASSLADLGGYTF. CDR3 nucleotides: TGCGCCAGCAGCTTGGCCGATCTGGGTGGCTACACCTTC.

This clonotype came up many times. The chain links TRBV29-1 to TRBJ1-2; 9 positions match TRBD1. This CDR3 spans 12 amino acids. Germline loops: CDR1 SQVTM, CDR2 ANQGSEA. J was trimmed by 8 bases and V by 7 bases; bases with no gene match: 8. Here the CDR3 reads CSATGTGKGYTF. The CDR3 nucleotides read TGCAGCGCAACCGGGACAGGGAAGGGCTACACCTTC.

The chain combines TRBV5-1 with TRBJ1-4, with 7 positions matching TRBD1. The junction had 7 bases not matched to a gene; V was cut back by 4 bases and J by 4 bases. CDR1 and CDR2 (germline): SGHRS, YFSETQ. CDR3 size: 15 residues. This CDR3 is CASSLNRDSNEKLFF. CDR3 bases: TGCGCCAGCAGCCTGAACCGGGACAGTAATGAAAAACTGTTTTTT. Using reference TRBV5-1 and TRBJ1-4 for the parts outside the CDR3, the full variable domain is KAGVTQTPRYLIKTRGQQVTLSCSPISGHRSVSWYQQTPGQGLQFLFEYFSETQRNKGNFPGRFSGRQFSNSRSEMNVSTLELGDSALYLCASSLNRDSNEKLFFGSGTQLSVL.